This T cell receptor beta chain was sequenced during a study of T cells in Graves' hyperthyroidism and ophthalmopathy. Study overall: Initial diagnosis, before any treatment, was when peripheral blood was collected.

This clonotype was picked up many times. PBMCs stemmed from 10 ml fresh peripheral blood. Germline loops: CDR1 DFQATT, CDR2 SNEGSKA (reference sequence). The CDR3 runs 19 residues. V was pared by 5 bases and J by 0 bases, with 18 bases of the junction left unmatched. Amplification yielded TCR beta CDR3 regions, with RNA transcripts as the source. An initial round of RT-PCR targeting the TCR CDR3 relied on the HTBI primer set. TCRdb processed the multiplex PCR reads anew with MiXCR; each CDR3 protein has one entry. This sample has approximately 630,000 distinct CDR3 sequences; about 16% occur once, and the top ten carry around 4%.

The J gene is TRBJ2-3, the V gene TRBV20-1; 9 nucleotides line up with TRBD2. This sequence was found in a woman under 40 with Graves' hyperthyroidism. Sequencing used blood. CDR3 bases: TGCAGTGCTCGACCGTTTAGGACTAGCGTATATACTAGCACAGATACGCAGTATTTT. Its protein is CSARPFRTSVYTSTDTQYF.